These 17 T cell receptor beta chains originate from one sample sequenced in a study of shared clonotypes between healthy human individuals. Only in-frame clones appear in the TCRdb table, and some are missing; sequencing was by immunoSEQ multiplex PCR. The repertoire holds more than 1,200,000 clones, with about 98.5% as singletons. The sample taken for sequencing was naive CD4+ T cells sorted from blood. Documented subset: CD45RA+ positively selected. Source of these receptors: a man in his thirties or forties in good health.

The chain couples TRBV9 to TRBJ2-2, with TRBD2 as a possible D gene (5 bases). This CDR3 contains 17 residues. The V end lost 0 bases, the J end lost 1 base, and 13 bases lay between the germline ends. The germline V gene has CDR1 SGDLS and CDR2 YYNGEE. Here the CDR3 reads CASSVAPRGKNTGELFF. The DNA for the CDR3 is TGTGCCAGCAGCGTAGCTCCTCGGGGAAAGAACACCGGGGAGCTGTTTTTT.

The rearrangement uses TRBV2 and TRBJ1-1; possible D gene TRBD1, 6 bases. Germline values: CDR1 SNHLY, CDR2 FYNNEI. The CDR3 runs to 14 residues. V was cut by 7 bases and J by 1 base, with 13 bases left in between. The CDR3 DNA reads as TGTGCCAGCACCGAGGGCAGGGGGAACACTGAAGCTTTCTTT. Translated: CASTEGRGNTEAFF.

The chain employs TRBV28 and TRBJ1-2; D possibly corresponds to TRBD1 (6 bases). V lost 6 bases, J lost 7 bases, and 30 bases lay in between. Germline CDR1 is MDHEN and CDR2 is SYDVKM. CDR3 size: 18 residues. For the CDR3, the DNA is TGTGCCAGCAGAACGAGGGGAACCCCGACAGGCAGCTTAGGTGGCTACACCTTC. Translated, it gives CASRTRGTPTGSLGGYTF.

The chain is built from TRBV19 and TRBJ2-1, with 12 nucleotides matching TRBD2. V lost 4 bases and J lost 7; bases outside the gene matches: 5. The CDR3 loop spans 15 amino acids. CDR1 is LNHDA, CDR2 SQIVND, per germline (reference sequence). As DNA, the CDR3 is TGTGCCAGTAGTAGACTAGCGGGAGTTAGGAATGAGCAGTTCTTC. It encodes CASSRLAGVRNEQFF.

The V call is TRBV6-1, the J call TRBJ2-7, with D possibly being TRBD2 (6 bases). V was clipped by 0 bases and J by 7 bases, with 19 bases between them. This CDR3 region has 16 residues. Germline CDR1 MNHNS, CDR2 SASEGT. The CDR3 spells CASSEAIGAPREEQYF. The CDR3 region has the DNA TGTGCCAGCAGTGAAGCGATCGGGGCCCCTCGGGAGGAGCAGTACTTC.

The V call is TRBV28, the J call TRBJ2-3; D gene uncertain. Germline V gives CDR1 MDHEN, CDR2 SYDVKM. This CDR3 comprises 10 residues. With 5 bases removed from V and 7 bases from J, the gap between germline ends came to 4 bases. The CDR3 is CASSRNTQYF. Here the CDR3 DNA reads TGTGCCAGCAGTCGAAATACGCAGTATTTT.

The CDR3 coding sequence is TGTGCCAGCAGCCAAGAACTCAACTATGGCTACACCTTC. It encodes CASSQELNYGYTF. The genes are TRBV14 and TRBJ1-2; D not certain. Germline values: CDR1 SGHDN, CDR2 FVKESK. V lost 0 bases, J lost 2 bases, and 4 bases lay in between. This CDR3 is built from 13 residues. Filled out from reference TRBV14 and TRBJ1-2, the complete variable domain reads EAGVTQFPSHSVIEKGQTVTLRCDPISGHDNLYWYRRVMGKEIKFLLHFVKESKQDESGMPNNRFLAERTGGTYSTLKVQPAELEDSGVYFCASSQELNYGYTFGSGTRLTVV.

The chain's CDR3 is CASSRTEMFSYEQYF. CDR3 DNA sequence: TGTGCCAGCAGCCGTACAGAGATGTTCTCCTACGAGCAGTACTTC. The V call is TRBV11-2, the J call TRBJ2-7; D gene unclear. Trimming cost V 5 bases and J 0 bases, with 14 bases left between them. There are 15 residues in the CDR3. Germline V gene data show CDR1 as SGHAT and CDR2 as FQNNGV.

The rearrangement uses TRBV7-9 and TRBJ2-2; possibly TRBD2 for D (6 bases). There are 14 residues in the CDR3. Germline CDR1 is SEHNR and CDR2 is FQNEAQ (reference sequence). V dropped 6 bases and J dropped 2 bases, with 10 bases sitting between them. CDR3 amino acids: CASRAGPNTGELFF. The CDR3 nucleotides read TGTGCCAGCAGGGCGGGGCCAAACACCGGGGAGCTGTTTTTT.

This rearrangement joins TRBV9 to TRBJ2-7; TRBD2 is a possible D gene (6 bases). The CDR3 length is 15 residues. With 0 bases removed from V and 0 bases from J, the gap between germline ends came to 10 bases. CDR1 is SGDLS, CDR2 YYNGEE, per germline. CDR3 DNA: TGTGCCAGCAGCGTAGGCGTAGCGGTCTCCTACGAGCAGTACTTC. It specifies CASSVGVAVSYEQYF. The variable domain in full, completed from reference TRBV9 and TRBJ2-7, reads DSGVTQTPKHLITATGQRVTLRCSPRSGDLSVYWYQQSLDQGLQFLIQYYNGEERAKGNILERFSAQQFPDLHSELNLSSLELGDSALYFCASSVGVAVSYEQYFGPGTRLTVT.

V and J are TRBV14 and TRBJ2-5, with D hard to call. The CDR3 is 12 amino acids. V lost 4 bases and J lost 3, with 6 bases in between. The germline V gene has CDR1 SGHDN and CDR2 FVKESK. CDR3 nucleotide sequence: TGTGCCAGCAGCCTCAATGAAGAGACCCAGTACTTC. Its protein is CASSLNEETQYF.

This rearrangement joins TRBV14 to TRBJ1-2, with a tentative D call TRBD1 (5 bases). Trimming cost V 0 bases and J 6 bases, with 11 bases left between them. The CDR3 spans 14 residues. The germline gives CDR1 SGHDN, CDR2 FVKESK. CDR3 coding DNA: TGTGCCAGCAGCCAAGATTTCCGGGGGAATGGCTACACCTTC. It is translated as CASSQDFRGNGYTF. Filled out from reference TRBV14 and TRBJ1-2, the complete variable domain reads EAGVTQFPSHSVIEKGQTVTLRCDPISGHDNLYWYRRVMGKEIKFLLHFVKESKQDESGMPNNRFLAERTGGTYSTLKVQPAELEDSGVYFCASSQDFRGNGYTFGSGTRLTVV.

The chain carries TRBV28 and TRBJ1-5; D possibly corresponds to TRBD1 (6 bases). Deletions cut 2 bases from V and 2 bases from J, with 16 bases between. CDR3 length equals 17 residues. CDR1 is MDHEN, CDR2 SYDVKM, per germline. CDR3 in DNA: TGTGCCAGCAGTTTAATTCAGGGGCAGGTTGGCAATCAGCCCCAGCATTTT. Translation: CASSLIQGQVGNQPQHF.

V and J are TRBV5-1 and TRBJ2-7; the D is unclear. V lost 7 bases to trimming and J lost 6 bases, with 17 bases between them. CDR1 SGHRS and CDR2 YFSETQ come from the germline V gene. This CDR3 is built from 13 residues. CDR3 DNA: TGCGCCAGCCACCGCGACCCGGGTCGCGAGCAGTACTTC. Its protein product is CASHRDPGREQYF.

The gene calls are TRBV28 and TRBJ2-7; 11 positions match TRBD2. Germline CDR1 reads MDHEN; CDR2 reads SYDVKM. V lost 5 bases, J lost 3 bases, and 6 bases stayed unmatched. The CDR3 runs 15 residues. CDR3 loop: CASSTRLAGSYEQYF. CDR3 bases: TGTGCCAGCAGTACGCGACTAGCGGGAAGCTACGAGCAGTACTTC.

The chain recombines TRBV2 with TRBJ1-1; TRBD1 is a possible D gene (6 bases). The CDR3 is 12 residues long. V was pared by 7 bases and J by 11 bases, with 17 bases between. In germline, CDR1 is SNHLY, CDR2 FYNNEI. The CDR3 nucleotides are TGTGCCAGCACCGAAGGGGGGGCTCCGGCTTTCTTT. Its translation: CASTEGGAPAFF.

V and J are TRBV5-4 and TRBJ2-1, with TRBD2 matching 11 bases. V shed 4 bases, J shed 7 bases, and the junction held 10 bases outside the gene matches. This CDR3 comprises 16 residues. CDR1 and CDR2 (germline): SGHNT, YYREEE (reference sequence). The CDR3 region has the DNA TGTGCCAGCAGCCCAACCAGGACTAGCGGGTTTAATGAGCAGTTCTTC. This codes for CASSPTRTSGFNEQFF.